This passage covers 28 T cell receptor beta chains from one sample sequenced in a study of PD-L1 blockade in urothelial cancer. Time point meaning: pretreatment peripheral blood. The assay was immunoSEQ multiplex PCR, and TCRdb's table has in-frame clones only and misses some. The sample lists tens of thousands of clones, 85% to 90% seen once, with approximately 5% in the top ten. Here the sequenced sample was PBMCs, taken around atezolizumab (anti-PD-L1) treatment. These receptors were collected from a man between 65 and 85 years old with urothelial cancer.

The DNA for the CDR3 is TGCGCCAGCAGCTTGGAGGGCCGGGCGGGCACCATATATTTT. Translating gives CASSLEGRAGTIYF. V gene TRBV5-1 combines with J gene TRBJ1-3; no clear D. Germline V gene data show CDR1 as SGHRS and CDR2 as YFSETQ. The V end was cut by 0 bases, the J end by 9 bases, with 13 bases between. CDR3 length equals 14 residues.

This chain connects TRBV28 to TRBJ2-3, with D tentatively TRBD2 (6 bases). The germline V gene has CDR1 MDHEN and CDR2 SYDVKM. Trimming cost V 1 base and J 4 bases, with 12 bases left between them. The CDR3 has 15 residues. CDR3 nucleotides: TGTGCCAGCAGTTTATCGGGCAGGAGGGCAGATACGCAGTATTTT. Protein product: CASSLSGRRADTQYF.

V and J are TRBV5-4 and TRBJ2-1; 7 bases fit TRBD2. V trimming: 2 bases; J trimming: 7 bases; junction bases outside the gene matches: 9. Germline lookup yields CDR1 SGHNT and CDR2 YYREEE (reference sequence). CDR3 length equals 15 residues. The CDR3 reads CASSFGGRPLNEQFF. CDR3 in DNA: TGTGCCAGCAGCTTTGGCGGGAGACCCTTGAATGAGCAGTTCTTC.

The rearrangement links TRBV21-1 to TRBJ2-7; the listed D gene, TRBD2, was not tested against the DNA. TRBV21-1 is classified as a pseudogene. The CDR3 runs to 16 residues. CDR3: CASSNRRRGEGYEQYF. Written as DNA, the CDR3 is TGTGCCAGCAGCAACCGAAGACGCGGGGAGGGCTACGAGCAGTACTTC.

CDR3 sequence: CASRVDRDTGELFF. The CDR3 coding sequence is TGCGCCAGCAGGGTTGACAGGGACACCGGGGAGCTGTTTTTT. This chain links TRBV10-1 with TRBJ2-2; 7 bases are a match to TRBD1. V was clipped by 6 bases and J by 3 bases; unmatched bases: 4. Germline assignment: CDR1 WNHNN and CDR2 SYGVQD (reference sequence). CDR3 size: 14 residues.

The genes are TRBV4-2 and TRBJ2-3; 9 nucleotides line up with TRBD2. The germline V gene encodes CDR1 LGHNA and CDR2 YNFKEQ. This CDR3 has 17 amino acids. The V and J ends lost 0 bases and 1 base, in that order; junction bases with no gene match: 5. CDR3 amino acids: CASSQETGLAGTDTQYF. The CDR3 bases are TGTGCCAGCAGCCAAGAGACGGGACTAGCCGGCACAGATACGCAGTATTTT.

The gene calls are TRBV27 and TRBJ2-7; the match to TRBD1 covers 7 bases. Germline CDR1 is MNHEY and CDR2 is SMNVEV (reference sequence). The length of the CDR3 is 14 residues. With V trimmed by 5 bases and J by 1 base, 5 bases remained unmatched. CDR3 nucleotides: TGTGCCAGCAGTCTCGACAGGGTTTCCTACGAGCAGTACTTC. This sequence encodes CASSLDRVSYEQYF.

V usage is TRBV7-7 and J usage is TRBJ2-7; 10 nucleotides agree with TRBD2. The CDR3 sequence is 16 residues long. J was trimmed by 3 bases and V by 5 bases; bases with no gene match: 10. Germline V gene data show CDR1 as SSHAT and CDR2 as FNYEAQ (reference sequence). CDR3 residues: CASSPSELAGNYEQYF. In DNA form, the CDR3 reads TGTGCCAGCAGCCCGTCGGAACTAGCGGGGAACTACGAGCAGTACTTC.

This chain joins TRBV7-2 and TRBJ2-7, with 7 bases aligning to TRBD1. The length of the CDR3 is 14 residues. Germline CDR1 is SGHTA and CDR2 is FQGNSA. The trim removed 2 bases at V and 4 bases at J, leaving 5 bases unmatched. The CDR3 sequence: CASSLRGGGYEQYF. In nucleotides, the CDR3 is TGTGCCAGCAGCTTAAGAGGGGGCGGATACGAGCAGTACTTC.

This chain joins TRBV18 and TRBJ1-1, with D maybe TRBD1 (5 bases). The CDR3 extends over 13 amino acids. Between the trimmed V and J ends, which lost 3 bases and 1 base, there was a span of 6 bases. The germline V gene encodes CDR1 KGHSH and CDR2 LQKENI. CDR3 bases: TGTGCCAGCTCACCGGGGGGGAACACTGAAGCTTTCTTT. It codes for CASSPGGNTEAFF.

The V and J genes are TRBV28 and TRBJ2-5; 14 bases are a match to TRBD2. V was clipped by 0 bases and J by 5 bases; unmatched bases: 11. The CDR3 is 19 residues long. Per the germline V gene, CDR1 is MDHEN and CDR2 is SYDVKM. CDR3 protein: CASSLWRVGLAGDFETQYF. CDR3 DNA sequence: TGTGCCAGCAGTTTATGGAGGGTGGGACTAGCGGGAGATTTTGAGACCCAGTACTTC.

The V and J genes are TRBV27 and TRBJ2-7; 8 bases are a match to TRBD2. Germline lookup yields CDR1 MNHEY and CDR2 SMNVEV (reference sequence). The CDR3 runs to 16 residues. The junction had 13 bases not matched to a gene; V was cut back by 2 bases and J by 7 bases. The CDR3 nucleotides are TGTGCCAGCAGTTTAGGGACTAGTGGTTCGGGTAAGGAGCAGTACTTC. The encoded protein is CASSLGTSGSGKEQYF.

In nucleotides, the CDR3 is TGTGCCAGCAGGCCGGGACAGAGCTACGAGCAGTACTTC. Its protein is CASRPGQSYEQYF. The V and J genes are TRBV5-4 and TRBJ2-7, with 7 bases fitting TRBD1. This CDR3 comprises 13 residues. V shed 5 bases, J shed 3 bases, and the junction held 5 bases outside the gene matches. Germline lookup yields CDR1 SGHNT and CDR2 YYREEE (reference sequence).

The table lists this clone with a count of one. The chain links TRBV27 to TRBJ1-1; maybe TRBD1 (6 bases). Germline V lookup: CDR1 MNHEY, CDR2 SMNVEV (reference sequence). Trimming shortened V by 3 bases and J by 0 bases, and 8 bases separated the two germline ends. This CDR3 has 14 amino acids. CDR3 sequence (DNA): TGTGCCAGCAGTTTGGACAGAATGAACACTGAAGCTTTCTTT. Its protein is CASSLDRMNTEAFF.

The CDR3 sequence: CSVEVIRHYNEQFF. The DNA for the CDR3 is TGCAGCGTTGAAGTTATTAGACACTACAATGAGCAGTTCTTC. The chain uses TRBV29-1 and TRBJ2-1; D remains ambiguous. This CDR3 spans 14 amino acids. V lost 1 base and J 3 bases, leaving 10 bases between the germline ends. Looked up from germline, CDR1 is SQVTM and CDR2 is ANQGSEA.

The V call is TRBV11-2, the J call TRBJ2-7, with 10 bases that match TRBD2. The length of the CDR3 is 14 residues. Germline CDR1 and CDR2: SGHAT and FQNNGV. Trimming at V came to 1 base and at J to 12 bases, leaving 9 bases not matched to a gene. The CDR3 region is CASSLGLAGVGVYF. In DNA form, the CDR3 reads TGTGCCAGCAGCTTAGGCCTAGCGGGAGTGGGGGTGTACTTC.

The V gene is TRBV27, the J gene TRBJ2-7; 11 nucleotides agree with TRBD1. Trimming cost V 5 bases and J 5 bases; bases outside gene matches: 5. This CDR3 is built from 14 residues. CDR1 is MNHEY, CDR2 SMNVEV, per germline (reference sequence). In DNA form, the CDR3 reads TGTGCCAGCAGTCTGCGGACAGGGGGCGACGAGCAGTACTTC. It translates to CASSLRTGGDEQYF.

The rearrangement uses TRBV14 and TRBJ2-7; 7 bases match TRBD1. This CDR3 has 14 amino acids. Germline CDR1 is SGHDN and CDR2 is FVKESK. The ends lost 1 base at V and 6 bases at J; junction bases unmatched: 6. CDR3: CASSQVDRAGEQYF. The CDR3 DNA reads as TGTGCCAGCAGCCAAGTCGACAGGGCAGGCGAGCAGTACTTC. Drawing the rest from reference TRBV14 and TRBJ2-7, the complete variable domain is EAGVTQFPSHSVIEKGQTVTLRCDPISGHDNLYWYRRVMGKEIKFLLHFVKESKQDESGMPNNRFLAERTGGTYSTLKVQPAELEDSGVYFCASSQVDRAGEQYFGPGTRLTVT.

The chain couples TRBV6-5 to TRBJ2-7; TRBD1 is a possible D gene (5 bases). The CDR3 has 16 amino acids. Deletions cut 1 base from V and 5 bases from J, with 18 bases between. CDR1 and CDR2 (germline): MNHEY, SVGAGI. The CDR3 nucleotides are TGTGCCAGCAGTTACTACAGGACATCCCCCCAGAACGAGCAGTACTTC. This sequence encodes CASSYYRTSPQNEQYF.

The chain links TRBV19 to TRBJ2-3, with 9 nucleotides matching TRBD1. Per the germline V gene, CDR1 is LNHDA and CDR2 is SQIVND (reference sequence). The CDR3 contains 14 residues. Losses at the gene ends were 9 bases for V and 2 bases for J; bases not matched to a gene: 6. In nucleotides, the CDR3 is TGTGCCAGCACACGGGACAGGGTCACAGATACGCAGTATTTT. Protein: CASTRDRVTDTQYF. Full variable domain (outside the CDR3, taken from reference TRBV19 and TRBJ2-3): DGGITQSPKYLFRKEGQNVTLSCEQNLNHDAMYWYRQDPGQGLRLIYYSQIVNDFQKGDIAEGYSVSREKKESFPLTVTSAQKNPTAFYLCASTRDRVTDTQYFGPGTRLTVL.

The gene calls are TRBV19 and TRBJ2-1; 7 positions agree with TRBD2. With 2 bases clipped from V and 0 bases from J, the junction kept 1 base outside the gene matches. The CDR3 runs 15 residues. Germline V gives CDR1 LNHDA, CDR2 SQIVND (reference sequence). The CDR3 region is CASSITGGSYNEQFF. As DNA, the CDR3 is TGTGCCAGTAGTATAACGGGGGGCTCCTACAATGAGCAGTTCTTC.

CDR3 sequence (DNA): TGTGCCAGCTCGCTCGGGGCGAACACCGGGGAGCTGTTTTTT. Its translation is CASSLGANTGELFF. This chain joins TRBV18 and TRBJ2-2; D may be TRBD2 (5 bases). V was trimmed by 6 bases and J by 0 bases, leaving 8 bases between them. CDR3 length equals 14 residues. Looked up from germline, CDR1 is KGHSH and CDR2 is LQKENI.

The CDR3, as DNA: TGTGCCAGCAGTTTCCCCAGGGGTGAAGCTTTCTTT. This translates into CASSFPRGEAFF. The genes are TRBV28 and TRBJ1-1, with D possibly matching TRBD1 (6 bases). Deletions cut 3 bases from V and 7 bases from J, with 9 bases between. Looked up from germline, CDR1 is MDHEN and CDR2 is SYDVKM. This CDR3 has 12 residues. Based on the CDR3 plus reference TRBV28 and TRBJ1-1, the full variable domain is DVKVTQSSRYLVKRTGEKVFLECVQDMDHENMFWYRQDPGLGLRLIYFSYDVKMKEKGDIPEGYSVSREKKERFSLILESASTNQTSMYLCASSFPRGEAFFGQGTRLTVV.

The CDR3 sequence is CASSVDGYADTDTQYF. In DNA form, the CDR3 reads TGCGCCAGCAGCGTCGACGGGTACGCTGACACAGATACGCAGTATTTT. The chain recombines TRBV5-1 with TRBJ2-3; no definite D call. Germline V lookup: CDR1 SGHRS, CDR2 YFSETQ. The CDR3 totals 16 residues. Trimming pared 4 bases from V and 2 bases from J, leaving 17 bases between.

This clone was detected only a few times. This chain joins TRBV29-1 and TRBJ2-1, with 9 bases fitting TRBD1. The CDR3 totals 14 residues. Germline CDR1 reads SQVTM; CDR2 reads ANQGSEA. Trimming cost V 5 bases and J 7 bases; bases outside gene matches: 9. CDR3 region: CSVLGQGVENEQFF. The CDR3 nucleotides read TGCAGCGTTTTGGGACAGGGCGTGGAGAATGAGCAGTTCTTC.

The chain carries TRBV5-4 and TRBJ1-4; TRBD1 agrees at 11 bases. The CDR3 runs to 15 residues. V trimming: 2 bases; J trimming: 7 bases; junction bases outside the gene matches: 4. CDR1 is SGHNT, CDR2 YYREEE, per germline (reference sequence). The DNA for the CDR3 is TGTGCCAGCAGCTTTAGGACAGGGGGCATTGAAAAACTGTTTTTT. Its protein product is CASSFRTGGIEKLFF. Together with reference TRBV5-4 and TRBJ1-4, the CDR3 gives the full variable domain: ETGVTQSPTHLIKTRGQQVTLRCSSQSGHNTVSWYQQALGQGPQFIFQYYREEENGRGNFPPRFSGLQFPNYSSELNVNALELDDSALYLCASSFRTGGIEKLFFGSGTQLSVL.

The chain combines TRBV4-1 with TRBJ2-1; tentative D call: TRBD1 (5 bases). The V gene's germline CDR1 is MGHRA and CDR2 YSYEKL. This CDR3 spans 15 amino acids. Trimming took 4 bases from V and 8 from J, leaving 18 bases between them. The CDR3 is CASSPPRQWGDEQFF. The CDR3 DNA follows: TGCGCCAGCAGCCCTCCTAGACAGTGGGGCGATGAGCAGTTCTTC.

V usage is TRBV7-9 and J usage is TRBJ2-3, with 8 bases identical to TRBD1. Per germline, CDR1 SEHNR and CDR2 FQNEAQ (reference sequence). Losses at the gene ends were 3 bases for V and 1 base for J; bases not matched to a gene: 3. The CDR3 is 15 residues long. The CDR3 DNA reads TGTGCCAGCAGCTTCGCGACAGGGGGCACAGATACGCAGTATTTT. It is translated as CASSFATGGTDTQYF.